Each of the 30 T cell receptor beta chains below was sequenced from the same sample in a study of T cell responses to AZD1222 COVID-19 vaccine. Some clones are missing from TCRdb's copy, which holds only in-frame ones; the method was immunoSEQ multiplex PCR. The data hold approximately 150,000 clones, with over 75% observed a single time. Here the sequenced sample was peripheral blood, taken on day 0 of AZD1222 vaccination. The receptors originated from an adult in good health.

The J gene is TRBJ2-5, the V gene TRBV11-2; 7 nucleotides align to TRBD2. This CDR3 region has 12 residues. V trimming: 7 bases; J trimming: 5 bases; junction bases outside the gene matches: 4. The germline CDR1 and CDR2 sequences are SGHAT and FQNNGV. This CDR3 is CASTSAGETQYF. Written as DNA, the CDR3 is TGTGCCAGCACCTCAGCGGGGGAGACCCAGTACTTC.

Comments on this clone: The sample contains more than one DNA sequence encoding this CDR3. This sequence joins TRBV6-1 and TRBJ2-7, with 7 positions matching TRBD2. The CDR3 is 15 amino acids. V trimming: 3 bases; J trimming: 0 bases; junction bases outside the gene matches: 5. Germline-derived CDR1 and CDR2 are MNHNS and SASEGT. CDR3 residues: CASSEPGGSSYEQYF. For the CDR3, the DNA is TGTGCCAGCAGTGAGCCGGGGGGTAGCTCCTACGAGCAGTACTTC.

The chain joins TRBV28 to TRBJ2-2; possibly TRBD1 or TRBD2 for D (5 bases each). Germline assignment: CDR1 MDHEN and CDR2 SYDVKM. The V end was cut by 11 bases, the J end by 5 bases, with 24 bases between. The CDR3 has 16 residues. The DNA for the CDR3 is TGTGCCGGATGCCCACGGGTAGGGGACCTTACCGGGGAGCTGTTTTTT. The encoded protein is CAGCPRVGDLTGELFF.

Remarks on this clone: A junction boundary mismatches the germline segment, possibly from a read error. CDR3 DNA sequence: TGTGCCAGCAGCTTGGCCGCGGGGTGGTCCTTT. It yields the protein CASSLAAGWSF. This chain links TRBV5-6 with TRBJ1-6; D uncertain. Per the germline V gene, CDR1 is SGHDT and CDR2 is YYEEEE. The CDR3 sequence is 11 residues long.

The chain couples TRBV5-5 to TRBJ1-1; possibly TRBD1 for D (6 bases). The CDR3 contains 15 residues. In germline, CDR1 is SGHKS, CDR2 YYEKEE (reference sequence). V was cut by 0 bases and J by 1 base, with 10 bases left in between. CDR3 sequence: CASSLGVGANTEAFF. For the CDR3, the DNA is TGTGCCAGCAGCTTGGGAGTGGGGGCGAACACTGAAGCTTTCTTT.

This chain links TRBV7-2 with TRBJ1-2; maybe TRBD1 (6 bases). Germline-derived CDR1 and CDR2 are SGHTA and FQGNSA. This CDR3 has 14 amino acids. V lost 5 bases, J lost 5 bases, and 15 bases lay in between. This CDR3 reads CASSPKGQGYGYTF. CDR3 nucleotide sequence: TGTGCCAGCAGCCCAAAGGGACAAGGTTATGGCTACACCTTC.

The chain employs TRBV7-9 and TRBJ2-5; TRBD1 aligns across 7 bases. The CDR3 sequence is 15 residues long. CDR1 and CDR2 (germline): SEHNR, FQNEAQ (reference sequence). With V trimmed by 5 bases and J by 3 bases, 9 bases remained unmatched. CDR3 loop: CASSVGGAAEETQYF. CDR3 bases: TGTGCCAGCAGCGTAGGGGGCGCAGCGGAAGAGACCCAGTACTTC.

The genes are TRBV7-2 and TRBJ1-6; 9 nucleotides line up with TRBD1. Looked up from germline, CDR1 is SGHTA and CDR2 is FQGNSA. The V segment lost 2 bases and the J segment 8 bases; nucleotides outside the gene matches: 4. This CDR3 has 15 residues. The CDR3 reads CASSLYRGQDSPLHF. The CDR3 nucleotides read TGTGCCAGCAGCTTATACAGGGGGCAAGATTCACCCCTCCACTTT.

This rearrangement joins TRBV9 to TRBJ2-7; D possibly corresponds to TRBD1 (6 bases). V was cut by 4 bases and J by 6 bases, with 14 bases left in between. Germline CDR1 reads SGDLS; CDR2 reads YYNGEE. The CDR3 loop spans 13 amino acids. The DNA of the CDR3 is TGTGCCAGCAGCTCCAGATCAGGGGCCGAGCAGTACTTC. Translating gives CASSSRSGAEQYF.

This clone was observed a single time. The V call is TRBV19, the J call TRBJ2-7, with D uncertain. CDR3 length: 14 residues. V lost 3 bases to trimming and J lost 2 bases, with 11 bases between them. From germline, CDR1 is LNHDA and CDR2 SQIVND (reference sequence). This CDR3 reads CASSIGPSPYEQYF. In DNA form, the CDR3 reads TGTGCCAGTAGTATCGGACCGAGTCCCTACGAGCAGTACTTC.

The V and J genes are TRBV4-3 and TRBJ1-6, with TRBD1 matching over 8 bases. The CDR3 is 15 residues long. V was clipped by 1 base and J by 7 bases; unmatched bases: 3. Germline V lookup: CDR1 LGHNA, CDR2 YSLEER. This CDR3 is CASSQVHRGNSPLHF. CDR3 DNA sequence: TGCGCCAGCAGCCAAGTGCACAGGGGGAATTCACCCCTCCACTTT.

This clone was seen more than once but under ten times. The V gene is TRBV27, the J gene TRBJ1-3; D not resolved. Deletions cut 5 bases from V and 2 bases from J, with 10 bases between. CDR3 length: 14 amino acids. Germline V gene data show CDR1 as MNHEY and CDR2 as SMNVEV (reference sequence). CDR3 region: CASSPAGTGNTIYF. The CDR3 DNA follows: TGTGCCAGCAGTCCCGCAGGCACTGGAAACACCATATATTTT.

The chain couples TRBV7-2 to TRBJ1-2; D is perhaps TRBD1 (5 bases). Trimming left V 1 base short and J 8 bases short, with 11 bases between. Per the germline V gene, CDR1 is SGHTA and CDR2 is FQGNSA. The length of the CDR3 is 13 residues. The CDR3 here is CASSLGGIMGYTF. CDR3 coding DNA: TGTGCCAGCAGCTTAGGGGGGATAATGGGCTACACCTTC.

This clone showed up just once. This CDR3 reads CASSFSAEAFF. DNA of the CDR3: TGTGCCAGCAGTTTCTCAGCGGAAGCTTTCTTT. V is TRBV12-3 or TRBV12-4 and J is TRBJ1-1; D ambiguous. Trimming took off 3 bases at V and 8 bases at J, with 7 bases between the two ends. The CDR3 has 11 amino acids.

The chain recombines TRBV7-9 with TRBJ2-1; no definite D call. The CDR3 has 15 residues. In germline, CDR1 is SEHNR, CDR2 FQNEAQ (reference sequence). Deletions cut 5 bases from V and 8 bases from J, with 19 bases between. CDR3 DNA sequence: TGTGCCAGCAGCAACTCAGTAGTCCTTCCCCATGAGCAGTTCTTC. Translating gives CASSNSVVLPHEQFF.

The rearrangement joins TRBV3-1 (or the pseudogene TRBV3-2) to TRBJ1-2, with D perhaps matching TRBD1 (5 bases). Between the trimmed V and J ends, which lost 2 bases and 0 bases, there was a span of 7 bases. This CDR3 region has 14 residues. Per the germline V gene, CDR1 is LGHDT and CDR2 is YNNKEL (reference sequence). The CDR3 nucleotides are TGTGCCAGCAGCCAACAGGGCTCTAACTATGGCTACACCTTC. Translation: CASSQQGSNYGYTF.

Regarding this clone: The sample holds other DNA sequences that translate to the same CDR3. V usage is TRBV5-1 and J usage is TRBJ2-5; D is uncertain. Germline V gives CDR1 SGHRS, CDR2 YFSETQ. The CDR3 is 12 amino acids. Trimming removed 0 bases at V and 0 bases at J, with 0 bases between. The CDR3: CASSLDQETQYF. The CDR3 DNA follows: TGCGCCAGCAGCTTGGACCAAGAGACCCAGTACTTC.

The J gene is TRBJ2-3, the V gene TRBV7-2, with 7 bases identical to TRBD1. Per the germline V gene, CDR1 is SGHTA and CDR2 is FQGNSA. This CDR3 spans 15 amino acids. J gave up 1 base and V 2 bases, and 3 bases lay outside the gene matches. The DNA for the CDR3 is TGTGCCAGCAGCTTAAAGGGGGCGGGCACAGATACGCAGTATTTT. The encoded protein is CASSLKGAGTDTQYF.

The chain carries TRBV6-4 and TRBJ2-7; D not certain. V lost 3 bases, J lost 5 bases, and 5 bases lay in between. Germline-derived CDR1 and CDR2 are MRHNA and SNTAGT. The CDR3 covers 11 residues. The CDR3 DNA sequence: TGTGCCAGCAGTGAAATCCACGAGCAGTACTTC. Residues: CASSEIHEQYF.

The chain employs TRBV5-4 and TRBJ1-4; 10 bases fit TRBD1. Per germline, CDR1 SGHNT and CDR2 YYREEE (reference sequence). Trimming removed 4 bases from V and 7 bases from J; junction bases left unmatched: 4. The CDR3 runs 14 residues. The CDR3 DNA follows: TGTGCCAGCAGCAAGACAGGGGGCGGTGAAAAACTGTTTTTT. Amino acids: CASSKTGGGEKLFF.

This clone was observed once. The V gene is TRBV9, the J gene TRBJ1-4; perhaps TRBD1 as D (6 bases). Germline CDR1 SGDLS, CDR2 YYNGEE. The CDR3 has 16 amino acids. V was shortened by 0 bases and J by 8 bases, with 17 bases between the two germline ends. CDR3 coding DNA: TGTGCCAGCAGCGTAGGCCCCGGAGGGGGGGAGGAAAAACTGTTTTTT. Amino acid sequence: CASSVGPGGGEEKLFF.

The gene calls are TRBV3-1 (or the pseudogene TRBV3-2) and TRBJ2-1; D not certain. Deletions cut 5 bases from V and 7 bases from J, with 18 bases between. The CDR3 sequence is 15 residues long. Germline assignment: CDR1 LGHDT and CDR2 YNNKEL (reference sequence). This chain's CDR3 is CASSGEFRSFNEQFF. The CDR3 region has the DNA TGTGCCAGCAGCGGGGAATTCAGGTCCTTTAATGAGCAGTTCTTC.

The chain recombines TRBV27 with TRBJ1-4, with TRBD1 as a possible D gene (5 bases). The CDR3 is 16 residues long. Trimming cost V 4 bases and J 7 bases, with 19 bases left between them. Germline V CDR1 and CDR2: MNHEY, SMNVEV (reference sequence). CDR3 residues: CASSSLGVGLSEKLFF. The CDR3 DNA reads TGTGCCAGCAGTTCCCTTGGAGTGGGGCTCAGTGAAAAACTGTTTTTT.

This chain links TRBV9 with TRBJ2-1, with TRBD2 matching 8 bases. The CDR3 has 14 amino acids. J gave up 4 bases and V 3 bases, and 3 bases lay outside the gene matches. Germline lookup yields CDR1 SGDLS and CDR2 YYNGEE. CDR3 residues: CASSGAGEYNEQFF. In DNA, the CDR3 is TGTGCCAGCAGCGGAGCGGGAGAGTACAATGAGCAGTTCTTC.

The rearrangement links TRBV5-6 to TRBJ1-6; D remains unclear. The CDR3 spans 15 residues. Trimming removed 0 bases at V and 1 base at J, with 5 bases between. Germline CDR1 SGHDT, CDR2 YYEEEE. CDR3 DNA sequence: TGTGCCAGCAGCTTGGGGTTTTCCTATAATTCACCCCTCCACTTT. It codes for CASSLGFSYNSPLHF.

As to this clone: The sample has other DNA sequences that encode this CDR3 too. The chain combines TRBV7-2 with TRBJ1-1, with D unclear. Germline V gene sequence: CDR1 SGHTA, CDR2 FQGNSA. V lost 5 bases and J lost 1, with 8 bases in between. The CDR3 spans 13 residues. CDR3 sequence reads: CASSTRGNTEAFF. DNA of the CDR3: TGTGCCAGCAGCACCCGTGGGAACACTGAAGCTTTCTTT.

The chain links TRBV11-2 to TRBJ2-7; 7 bases line up with TRBD2. Germline lookup yields CDR1 SGHAT and CDR2 FQNNGV. V lost 3 bases, J lost 1 base, and 6 bases stayed unmatched. This CDR3 spans 15 amino acids. For the CDR3, the DNA is TGTGCCAGCAGCTTGCATGGGGGGGAGTCCTACGAGCAGTACTTC. This codes for CASSLHGGESYEQYF.

The rearrangement links TRBV6-5 to TRBJ1-2; D is ambiguous. Germline V gives CDR1 MNHEY, CDR2 SVGAGI. V shed 5 bases and J shed 4 bases, with 8 bases lying between them. The CDR3 extends over 12 amino acids. CDR3 sequence (DNA): TGTGCCAGCAGTCCTGACACCTATGGCTACACCTTC. Encoded protein: CASSPDTYGYTF.

V is TRBV29-1 and J is TRBJ2-7, with 14 nucleotides matching TRBD2. Germline CDR1 and CDR2: SQVTM and ANQGSEA. CDR3 length: 13 amino acids. J was trimmed by 6 bases and V by 6 bases; bases with no gene match: 4. The CDR3 loop reads CSVRTSGGTEQYF. DNA for the CDR3: TGCAGCGTCCGGACTAGCGGGGGGACCGAGCAGTACTTC.

The chain couples TRBV7-8 to TRBJ2-7, with 10 bases identical to TRBD1. Germline V gene sequence: CDR1 SGHVS, CDR2 FQNEAQ. J lost 3 bases, V lost 9 bases, and 5 bases had no gene match. The CDR3 has 13 residues. The DNA of the CDR3 is TGTGCCAGTTCGGGACAGGGGTACTACGAGCAGTACTTC. Translated, it gives CASSGQGYYEQYF.